This T cell receptor (beta chain) came from a study of T cells in women clearing cervical HPV infection. Study results and limitations: TRBV6-7 abundance was lower in cases than controls (0.11% versus 0.16%).

Assay: immunoSEQ multiplex PCR; the TCRdb copy retains only in-frame clones and omits some. Here the sample table reports 15,000 to 20,000 clones. The CDR3 contains 16 residues. Trimming removed 0 bases from V and 5 bases from J, with 14 bases in between. CDR1 and CDR2 from the germline V gene are SGHNT and YYREEE (reference sequence). A note on this clone: Antigen specificity is unknown. The missing CDR3 end, 3 residues past where the read stops, is filled in from the germline J gene.

The rearrangement links TRBV5-4 to TRBJ1-4; D perhaps matches TRBD1 (6 bases). Sequences were obtained from blood buffy coat. The source is a woman aged 18-70 years with a cervical HPV16 infection that either progressed to CIN3+ or cleared (not recorded which). CDR3 DNA, as far as it was read: TGTGCCAGCAGCTTGGGGGCGGCCAGGGGAAATGAAAAA. This codes for CASSLGAARGNEK. The CDR3, in full, reads CASSLGAARGNEKLFF.